This T cell receptor (beta chain) comes out of a study of sequential checkpoint blockade in melanoma. Only in-frame clones appear in the TCRdb table, and some are missing; sequencing was by immunoSEQ multiplex PCR. The sample yields over 15,000 clones, roughly 70% seen once. The length of the CDR3 is 16 residues. Germline CDR1 is MNHEY and CDR2 is SMNVEV (reference sequence). Treatment: randomized to nivolumab then ipilimumab (arm A) or the reverse (arm B). DNA-damaging chemotherapy had not been given to any patient beforehand. PBMC sorting kept live CD3+CD8+ cells without CD19 or CD56. The source is a human donor with melanoma. Sequences were derived from CD8+ T cells sorted from blood (inferred from file names), sampled from a patient given nivolumab and ipilimumab in sequence. J is TRBJ2-5 and V is TRBV27; 7 nucleotides agree with TRBD2. The J call may be faulty, since TRBJ2-7 better matches the DNA end. As DNA, the CDR3 is TGTGCCAGCAGTTTATCGGGCGGGAGCGGCTATAGCGAGCAGTACTTC. Encoded protein: CASSLSGGSGYSEQYF.